This entry lists 32 T cell receptor beta chains sequenced from one sample in a study of blood T cell repertoires in COVID-19 (dated by TCRdb to about 2020). Preparation of the library involved the immunoSEQ multiplex PCR assay. TCRdb re-hosts the immuneACCESS table, in-frame sequences only. Its copies lack some clones; in the studies checked, an unresolved V gene accounts for under half of them, and the cause for the rest is not known. In this sample the table shows about 100,000 clones, about nine tenths of which occur a single time. Around 5.7% of the sample is held by the ten biggest clonotypes. Sequencing was performed on peripheral blood. The receptors come from an older man with acute or convalescent COVID-19.

This rearrangement joins TRBV24-1 to TRBJ2-7, with 8 bases identical to TRBD1. CDR1 KGHDR and CDR2 SFDVKD come from the germline V gene. The CDR3 is made up of 12 amino acids. V dropped 4 bases and J dropped 9; count of bases not matched to a gene: 4. The CDR3 sequence is CATSDSTGAQYF. CDR3 coding DNA: TGTGCCACCAGTGACTCGACAGGGGCGCAGTACTTC.

This chain connects TRBV11-1 to TRBJ1-1, with 11 bases fitting TRBD1. The V gene's germline CDR1 is SGHAT and CDR2 FQDESV (reference sequence). The CDR3 is 15 amino acids. The ends lost 5 bases at V and 1 base at J; junction bases unmatched: 3. In DNA, the CDR3 is TGTGCCAGCAGCGCGGGACAGGGGGGGAACACTGAAGCTTTCTTT. This encodes CASSAGQGGNTEAFF.

This chain links TRBV18 with TRBJ1-1; no clear D. The CDR3 length is 11 residues. V was cut by 3 bases and J by 11 bases, with 10 bases left in between. Germline-derived CDR1 and CDR2 are KGHSH and LQKENI. This chain's CDR3 is CASSPGVLAFF. The CDR3 coding sequence is TGTGCCAGCTCACCGGGAGTGCTCGCTTTCTTT.

The V and J genes are TRBV3-1 (or the pseudogene TRBV3-2) and TRBJ1-1; D is undetermined. With 1 base removed from V and 11 bases from J, the gap between germline ends came to 14 bases. Per the germline V gene, CDR1 is LGHDT and CDR2 is YNNKEL (reference sequence). This CDR3 spans 13 amino acids. CDR3 protein: CASSQAVRAGAFF. The CDR3, as DNA: TGTGCCAGCAGCCAAGCCGTGAGGGCTGGGGCTTTCTTT.

This sequence joins TRBV11-2 and TRBJ2-3; 7 nucleotides match TRBD1. The CDR3 is 14 amino acids. V was clipped by 5 bases and J by 2 bases; unmatched bases: 4. From germline, CDR1 is SGHAT and CDR2 FQNNGV. CDR3 bases: TGTGCCAGCAGCCTCGGGACAGCCACAGATACGCAGTATTTT. This codes for CASSLGTATDTQYF.

This clone was seen only once. This rearrangement joins TRBV12-3 or TRBV12-4 to TRBJ1-6, with TRBD1 as a possible D gene (5 bases). V was shortened by 3 bases and J by 10 bases, with 10 bases between the two germline ends. The CDR3 extends over 13 amino acids. Here the CDR3 reads CASSFRERSPLHF. CDR3 nucleotide sequence: TGTGCCAGCAGTTTCAGGGAACGATCACCCCTCCACTTT.

This clone was observed a few times. The chain couples TRBV11-2 to TRBJ2-5; D remains unclear. The CDR3 contains 11 residues. The germline V gene encodes CDR1 SGHAT and CDR2 FQNNGV. The V gene lost 4 bases and the J gene lost 5 bases, with 5 bases spanning the gap. The CDR3 spells CASSSVETQYF. The CDR3 bases are TGTGCCAGCAGCTCCGTGGAGACCCAGTACTTC.

The genes are TRBV27 and TRBJ2-2; 8 bases agree with TRBD1. V was pared by 1 base and J by 4 bases, with 11 bases of the junction left unmatched. This CDR3 comprises 18 residues. Germline V lookup: CDR1 MNHEY, CDR2 SMNVEV (reference sequence). CDR3: CASSLFPTGVGSTGELFF. Here the CDR3 DNA reads TGTGCCAGCAGTTTATTCCCGACAGGGGTTGGGAGCACCGGGGAGCTGTTTTTT.

The rearrangement links TRBV4-1 to TRBJ1-6; 11 bases are a match to TRBD1. Germline assignment: CDR1 MGHRA and CDR2 YSYEKL. The trim removed 3 bases at V and 0 bases at J, leaving 4 bases unmatched. This CDR3 is built from 18 residues. The CDR3, as DNA: TGCGCCAGCAGCCAGGGGACAGGGGGAAGCTCCTATAATTCACCCCTCCACTTT. This gives the protein CASSQGTGGSSYNSPLHF.

The rearrangement links TRBV7-9 to TRBJ1-1; D call uncertain. V lost 0 bases and J lost 5, with 7 bases in between. CDR1 is SEHNR, CDR2 FQNEAQ, per germline (reference sequence). The CDR3 spans 13 residues. In nucleotides, the CDR3 is TGTGCCAGCAGCTTAGCGAGGAATACTGAAGCTTTCTTT. The encoded protein is CASSLARNTEAFF. The complete variable domain, with remaining parts taken from reference TRBV7-9 and TRBJ1-1, reads DTGVSQNPRHKITKRGQNVTFRCDPISEHNRLYWYRQTLGQGPEFLTYFQNEAQLEKSRLLSDRFSAERPKGSFSTLEIQRTEQGDSAMYLCASSLARNTEAFFGQGTRLTVV.

The chain employs TRBV30 and TRBJ2-7, with 7 bases fitting TRBD2. The CDR3 is 13 residues long. V was clipped by 0 bases and J by 7 bases; unmatched bases: 6. Germline V gene data show CDR1 as GTSNPN and CDR2 as SVGIG (reference sequence). The CDR3 protein is CAWSVGSGGEQYF. The CDR3 bases are TGTGCCTGGAGTGTAGGGTCGGGGGGAGAGCAGTACTTC.

The chain uses TRBV5-1 and TRBJ1-2; 9 bases line up with TRBD1. The CDR3 spans 15 residues. V was pared by 4 bases and J by 6 bases, with 10 bases of the junction left unmatched. Germline-derived CDR1 and CDR2 are SGHRS and YFSETQ. The CDR3 reads CASSLYRDRDNGYTF. CDR3 nucleotide sequence: TGCGCCAGCAGCCTTTACCGGGACAGGGATAATGGCTACACCTTC.

V and J are TRBV15 and TRBJ2-7, with 8 bases fitting TRBD1. The CDR3 spans 13 residues. V shed 4 bases and J 2 bases; nucleotides not matched to a gene: 1. Germline V gives CDR1 LNHNV, CDR2 YYDKDF (reference sequence). The CDR3 spells CATSKTGAYEQYF. Here the CDR3 DNA reads TGTGCCACCAGCAAGACAGGGGCCTACGAGCAGTACTTC.

The chain is built from TRBV6-1 and TRBJ2-1; 8 nucleotides align to TRBD1. This CDR3 has 18 amino acids. Germline loops: CDR1 MNHNS, CDR2 SASEGT. The ends lost 3 bases at V and 2 bases at J; junction bases unmatched: 12. The CDR3 sequence is CASSDTFQGANPYNEQFF. The CDR3 coding sequence is TGTGCCAGCAGTGATACCTTTCAGGGGGCGAATCCCTACAATGAGCAGTTCTTC.

The J gene is TRBJ1-2, the V gene TRBV30; D is undetermined. V lost 5 bases to trimming and J lost 2 bases, with 6 bases between them. The CDR3 covers 11 residues. Germline lookup yields CDR1 GTSNPN and CDR2 SVGIG (reference sequence). The DNA for the CDR3 is TGTGCCTGGCACAGCAACTATGGCTACACCTTC. Protein: CAWHSNYGYTF.

This clone came up once. This sequence joins TRBV7-3 and TRBJ2-1; 9 bases are shared with TRBD2. Germline CDR1 reads SGHTA; CDR2 reads FQGTGA. The CDR3 has 15 amino acids. V shed 2 bases and J 6 bases; nucleotides not matched to a gene: 5. CDR3: CASSLEASGVNEQFF. The CDR3 DNA is TGTGCCAGCAGCTTAGAGGCTAGCGGGGTCAATGAGCAGTTCTTC. The entire variable domain, with the rest obtained from reference TRBV7-3 and TRBJ2-1, is as follows: GAGVSQTPSNKVTEKGKYVELRCDPISGHTALYWYRQSLGQGPEFLIYFQGTGAADDSGLPNDRFFAVRPEGSVSTLKIQRTERGDSAVYLCASSLEASGVNEQFFGPGTRLTVL.

This clone appeared a few times. CDR3 sequence: CASSLALNRGRSYTF. CDR3 nucleotide sequence: TGTGCCAGCAGCTTAGCGCTTAACAGGGGGCGAAGCTACACCTTC. The rearrangement links TRBV7-8 to TRBJ1-2; 9 positions agree with TRBD1. Germline V gene sequence: CDR1 SGHVS, CDR2 FQNEAQ. Trimming cost V 0 bases and J 9 bases; bases outside gene matches: 8. CDR3 size: 15 residues.

This clone was picked up one time. This chain uses TRBV28 with TRBJ1-2, with a possible D match to TRBD1 (5 bases). Germline assignment: CDR1 MDHEN and CDR2 SYDVKM. Trimming took off 1 base at V and 1 base at J, with 25 bases between the two ends. The CDR3 sequence is 20 residues long. This CDR3 is CASSLSGWQGDVRVNYGYTF. The CDR3 bases are TGTGCCAGCAGTTTATCTGGATGGCAGGGTGATGTTCGAGTTAACTATGGCTACACCTTC.

This rearrangement joins TRBV6-4 to TRBJ2-2, with TRBD2 matching 7 bases. The trim removed 7 bases at V and 3 bases at J, leaving 20 bases unmatched. This CDR3 has 19 residues. CDR1 and CDR2 from the germline V gene are MRHNA and SNTAGT. CDR3 residues: CASTPNAGEVGLDTGELFF. Here the CDR3 DNA reads TGTGCCAGCACCCCTAACGCGGGAGAGGTAGGACTCGACACCGGGGAGCTGTTTTTT.

The count of this clone is one. V is TRBV7-2 and J is TRBJ2-7; 13 nucleotides line up with TRBD2. The CDR3 spans 17 residues. After removal of 2 bases from V and 3 bases from J, the junction contained 7 bases not matched to a gene. Germline V lookup: CDR1 SGHTA, CDR2 FQGNSA. CDR3 amino acids: CASSLRRRTSGGYEQYF. The CDR3 DNA sequence: TGTGCCAGCAGCTTAAGGAGGAGGACTAGCGGGGGCTACGAGCAGTACTTC.

The count of this clone is one. V and J are TRBV24-1 and TRBJ2-7; 8 nucleotides match TRBD1. Germline lookup yields CDR1 KGHDR and CDR2 SFDVKD. The V segment lost 4 bases and the J segment 6 bases; nucleotides outside the gene matches: 10. The CDR3 runs 15 residues. CDR3 in amino acids: CATSDTGTGWGEQYF. In DNA, the CDR3 is TGTGCCACCAGTGACACCGGGACAGGATGGGGCGAGCAGTACTTC.

In its sample, this clone was seen once. This chain links TRBV7-2 with TRBJ1-2; tentatively, D is TRBD1 (5 bases). This CDR3 region has 13 residues. CDR1 is SGHTA, CDR2 FQGNSA, per germline. Trimming took 7 bases from V and 1 from J, leaving 10 bases between them. The CDR3 spells CASTAGGNYGYTF. The CDR3 DNA follows: TGTGCCAGCACCGCCGGGGGTAACTATGGCTACACCTTC.

The rearrangement uses TRBV5-6 and TRBJ2-5; TRBD2 agrees at 9 bases. CDR1 is SGHDT and CDR2 is YYEEEE in the germline V gene. J was trimmed by 5 bases and V by 2 bases; bases with no gene match: 4. The CDR3 sequence is 14 residues long. CDR3 region: CASSFPSGVETQYF. DNA of the CDR3: TGTGCCAGCAGCTTCCCTAGCGGGGTGGAGACCCAGTACTTC.

The chain is built from TRBV5-1 and TRBJ2-3, with 9 bases fitting TRBD2. The CDR3 totals 15 residues. Trimming cost V 4 bases and J 1 base; bases outside gene matches: 4. Germline values: CDR1 SGHRS, CDR2 YFSETQ. In DNA, the CDR3 is TGCGCCAGCAGCCTGGGACTAGCTCGCACAGATACGCAGTATTTT. This sequence encodes CASSLGLARTDTQYF.

This chain links TRBV5-1 with TRBJ2-2; tentative D call: TRBD1 (6 bases). The V end was cut by 2 bases, the J end by 5 bases, with 16 bases between. The germline V gene encodes CDR1 SGHRS and CDR2 YFSETQ. The CDR3 totals 16 residues. CDR3 loop: CASSLTTGTGTGELFF. The CDR3 coding sequence is TGCGCCAGCAGCTTAACCACAGGGACGGGGACCGGGGAGCTGTTTTTT.

The chain recombines TRBV19 with TRBJ2-4, with 9 bases identical to TRBD1. Trimming took 4 bases from V and 2 from J; bases not matched to a gene: 3. CDR3 length: 15 amino acids. Per the germline V gene, CDR1 is LNHDA and CDR2 is SQIVND (reference sequence). The CDR3 is CASSNGQGTKNIQYF. CDR3 DNA: TGTGCCAGTAGTAATGGACAGGGGACCAAAAACATTCAGTACTTC.

V gene TRBV5-1 combines with J gene TRBJ2-7, with D unclear. Germline V gives CDR1 SGHRS, CDR2 YFSETQ. Trimming took off 0 bases at V and 7 bases at J, with 5 bases between the two ends. The CDR3 length is 11 residues. CDR3 in DNA: TGCGCCAGCAGCTTGGGTAAAGAGCAGTACTTC. Protein product: CASSLGKEQYF.

The chain joins TRBV20-1 to TRBJ1-2; 8 nucleotides line up with TRBD1. The J segment lost 3 bases and the V segment lost 3 bases, leaving 3 bases of the junction unmatched. The germline V gene encodes CDR1 DFQATT and CDR2 SNEGSKA (reference sequence). The CDR3 sequence is 13 residues long. CDR3 bases: TGCAGTGCTAGTCCAGGGGGCCACTATGGCTACACCTTC. Translated: CSASPGGHYGYTF.

V gene TRBV12-3 or TRBV12-4 combines with J gene TRBJ2-7, with 7 nucleotides matching TRBD1. J was trimmed by 4 bases and V by 5 bases; bases with no gene match: 2. The CDR3 runs 12 residues. CDR3 in DNA: TGTGCCAGCAGTGCACAGGGGTACGAGCAGTACTTC. It encodes CASSAQGYEQYF.

The V call is TRBV5-4, the J call TRBJ2-1; 9 nucleotides align to TRBD2. Germline CDR1 is SGHNT and CDR2 is YYREEE (reference sequence). The CDR3 extends over 16 amino acids. V trimming: 2 bases; J trimming: 4 bases; junction bases outside the gene matches: 7. This CDR3 reads CASSFGGGLAYNEQFF. For the CDR3, the DNA is TGTGCCAGCAGCTTCGGGGGGGGACTAGCATACAATGAGCAGTTCTTC.

The chain couples TRBV7-2 to TRBJ1-2; D is uncertain. CDR1 and CDR2 (germline): SGHTA, FQGNSA. The CDR3 runs 12 residues. Trimming stripped 5 bases from V and 0 bases from J, with 4 bases between. The CDR3 DNA sequence: TGTGCCAGCAGCCGAGCTAACTATGGCTACACCTTC. It translates to CASSRANYGYTF.

J is TRBJ1-1 and V is TRBV19; 7 nucleotides agree with TRBD1. Germline values: CDR1 LNHDA, CDR2 SQIVND (reference sequence). There are 15 residues in the CDR3. With 7 bases clipped from V and 1 base from J, the junction kept 9 bases outside the gene matches. The CDR3 nucleotides read TGTGCCAGTACGCCTACAGGGGTGAAGAACACTGAAGCTTTCTTT. Translated, it gives CASTPTGVKNTEAFF.